One sample yielded the 9 T cell receptor beta chains listed below, sequenced in a study of beta chain features in type 1 diabetes. Overall study results and limits: TCRB CDR3s from Type 1 diabetes patients were moderately but significantly shorter in all four CD4+ subsets.

Every bit of the isolated RNA underwent reverse transcription, so sequencing read expressed TCRB transcripts. Some clones are missing from TCRdb's copy, which holds only in-frame ones; the method was immunoSEQ multiplex PCR. Of about 650,000 clones listed, around 11% are singletons. These receptors have no known antigen. Sequencing input: naive CD4+ T cells from blood. The source of these receptors is a man under 40 with type 1 diabetes.

CDR3 sequence (DNA): TGTGCCAGCAGCAGCACCGGGACAGACTACACAGATACGCAGTATTTT. This encodes CASSSTGTDYTDTQYF. This chain links TRBV7-2 with TRBJ2-3; 7 positions match TRBD1. The CDR3 loop spans 16 amino acids. Germline assignment: CDR1 SGHTA and CDR2 FQGNSA. V lost 5 bases to trimming and J lost 2 bases; unmatched junction nucleotides: 10.

This sequence joins TRBV4-3 and TRBJ1-1; TRBD1 is a possible D gene (5 bases). Germline V lookup: CDR1 LGHNA, CDR2 YSLEER. The V end lost 0 bases, the J end lost 11 bases, and 16 bases lay between the germline ends. The CDR3 has 14 amino acids. CDR3 sequence reads: CASSQDWGQGGAFF. The CDR3 DNA reads TGCGCCAGCAGCCAAGATTGGGGCCAAGGTGGGGCTTTCTTT.

This clone was detected only a few times. The chain carries TRBV10-3 and TRBJ2-7; TRBD1 might be the D (6 bases). CDR3 size: 16 residues. The V gene lost 7 bases and the J gene lost 0 bases, with 19 bases spanning the gap. Germline CDR1 reads ENHRY; CDR2 reads SYGVKD. DNA of the CDR3: TGTGCCATCATTAACACCAGGACAGTAGACTCCTACGAGCAGTACTTC. Translation gives CAIINTRTVDSYEQYF.

The chain recombines TRBV10-3 with TRBJ2-1; D assignment may be TRBD1 or TRBD2 (6 bases each). The CDR3 runs to 15 residues. The V gene lost 3 bases and the J gene lost 7 bases, with 16 bases spanning the gap. In germline, CDR1 is ENHRY, CDR2 SYGVKD. The CDR3 reads CAISERRGETNEQFF. CDR3 DNA: TGTGCCATCAGTGAAAGGAGGGGGGAGACTAATGAGCAGTTCTTC.

The chain recombines TRBV5-1 with TRBJ1-1, with D unresolved. The V and J ends lost 4 bases and 2 bases respectively, with 18 bases between them. Germline loops: CDR1 SGHRS, CDR2 YFSETQ. The CDR3 is made up of 16 amino acids. CDR3 sequence (DNA): TGCGCCAGCAGCCCAACAACCTTTCTGGCTAACACTGAAGCTTTCTTT. Residues: CASSPTTFLANTEAFF. The complete variable domain, with remaining parts taken from reference TRBV5-1 and TRBJ1-1, reads KAGVTQTPRYLIKTRGQQVTLSCSPISGHRSVSWYQQTPGQGLQFLFEYFSETQRNKGNFPGRFSGRQFSNSRSEMNVSTLELGDSALYLCASSPTTFLANTEAFFGQGTRLTVV.

The rearrangement joins TRBV5-1 to TRBJ2-5; 14 bases match TRBD2. Trimming cost V 3 bases and J 5 bases; bases outside gene matches: 6. This CDR3 spans 16 amino acids. CDR1 is SGHRS, CDR2 YFSETQ, per germline. CDR3 loop: CASSSRLAGGTETQYF. CDR3 nucleotide sequence: TGCGCCAGCAGCTCCAGACTAGCGGGGGGGACCGAGACCCAGTACTTC.

This clone was observed a few times. The rearrangement links TRBV20-1 to TRBJ2-3; perhaps TRBD2 as D (5 bases). This CDR3 spans 11 amino acids. Trimming cost V 7 bases and J 2 bases, with 7 bases left between them. Germline V gene data show CDR1 as DFQATT and CDR2 as SNEGSKA (reference sequence). CDR3: CSVGNTDTQYF. CDR3 DNA sequence: TGCAGTGTCGGGAACACAGATACGCAGTATTTT.

A few counts support this clone. CDR3 sequence: CASETGVSSYEQYF. The CDR3 DNA follows: TGTGCCAGCGAAACAGGGGTTAGCTCCTACGAGCAGTACTTC. The chain has TRBV28 and TRBJ2-7; 7 bases match TRBD1. CDR1 and CDR2 from the germline V gene are MDHEN and SYDVKM. The CDR3 length is 14 residues. Losses at the gene ends were 8 bases for V and 0 bases for J; bases not matched to a gene: 7. Filled out from reference TRBV28 and TRBJ2-7, the complete variable domain reads DVKVTQSSRYLVKRTGEKVFLECVQDMDHENMFWYRQDPGLGLRLIYFSYDVKMKEKGDIPEGYSVSREKKERFSLILESASTNQTSMYLCASETGVSSYEQYFGPGTRLTVT.

There are a few counts of this clone. Within the sample, other DNA sequences also encode this same CDR3. The chain carries TRBV18 and TRBJ1-1; weak D call: TRBD1 (5 bases). The CDR3 is 13 amino acids. CDR1 is KGHSH and CDR2 is LQKENI in the germline V gene. The V gene lost 5 bases and the J gene lost 1 base, with 8 bases spanning the gap. CDR3 in amino acids: CASSSGENTEAFF. The CDR3 DNA is TGTGCCAGCTCATCGGGGGAGAACACTGAAGCTTTCTTT.